This T cell receptor beta chain was sequenced during a study of beta chain features in type 1 diabetes. Study-level findings and limits: In comparison with healthy donors, patients had naive, central memory and Treg TCRB repertoires that appeared more similar. It was possible that PCR favored shorter templates, equally so in patients and controls. In all four CD4+ subsets, TCRB CDR3 length was significantly, moderately reduced in type 1 diabetes.

The entirety of the isolated RNA underwent reverse transcription, so expressed TCRB transcripts were sequenced. The assay was immunoSEQ multiplex PCR, and TCRdb's table has in-frame clones only and misses some. The profile shows almost 350,000 clones, roughly 8% of them singletons. Comments on this clone: Its antigen remains unidentified.

The CDR3 extends over 14 amino acids. The germline V gene has CDR1 SGHTA and CDR2 FQGNSA. Trimming took off 1 base at V and 5 bases at J, with 10 bases between the two ends. The sequencing sample was made of central memory CD4+ T cells from blood. This clonotype originated in a woman aged 18-29 years in good health. This rearrangement joins TRBV7-2 to TRBJ2-3, with D possibly being TRBD2 (6 bases). This chain's CDR3 is CASSLDSSGDTQYF. The DNA for the CDR3 is TGTGCCAGCAGCTTAGACAGTAGCGGAGATACGCAGTATTTT.